This TCR beta chain comes out of a study of T cells in localized non-small cell lung cancer. Study-wide results and caveats: Because sequencing included only one region (of the tumor), heterogeneity remains possible. Higher adjacent-lung clonality was associated with shorter survival. Out of the top 100 tumor clones, a median around 57 were seen in adjacent lung. Uninvolved adjacent lung had higher T cell clonality than tumor and all other tissues.

The CDR3 consists of 15 residues. Germline V CDR1 and CDR2: SGHRS, YFSETQ. V was shortened by 1 base and J by 0 bases, with 5 bases between the two germline ends. The repertoire was sequenced with immunoSEQ multiplex PCR; TCRdb's copy has only in-frame clones and lacks some. This table holds tens of thousands of clones, roughly 90% found once. As for this clone: The target antigen is unknown.

The source is a male donor older than 55 with stage II lung adenocarcinoma. This chain uses TRBV5-1 with TRBJ2-6; D not certain. This specimen consisted of peripheral blood mononuclear cells, obtained before any cancer treatment. This CDR3 is CASSLWDSGANVLTF. DNA for the CDR3: TGCGCCAGCAGCTTGTGGGACTCTGGGGCCAACGTCCTGACTTTC.